This TCR beta chain was identified during a study of blood T cell repertoires in COVID-19. Produced via immunoSEQ multiplex PCR; TCRdb's table is partial and in-frame only. The sample holds around 170,000 clones, 83% seen once. The sample comprised peripheral blood. The TCR comes from a woman between 35 and 50 years old with acute or convalescent COVID-19.

In DNA form, the CDR3 reads TGCGCCAGCAGCTTACTTAAACAAGAGACCCAGTACTTC. This codes for CASSLLKQETQYF. The gene calls are TRBV5-1 and TRBJ2-5; the D is unclear. Germline values: CDR1 SGHRS, CDR2 YFSETQ. The CDR3 has 13 amino acids. V was cut by 2 bases and J by 2 bases, with 7 bases left in between.